Below, 28 T cell receptor beta chains from the same sample are listed, as sequenced in a study of early T cells in non-severe SARS-CoV-2 infection. One entry per CDR3 protein, called by TCRdb with MiXCR from the 5' RACE reads. The profile covers roughly 80,000 distinct CDR3 sequences, with 5.5% to 7.5% appearing a single time and less than 8% taken by the ten largest. Sequenced material: whole blood. These receptors all come from an adult who was a healthcare worker with PCR-confirmed SARS-CoV-2 infection or an uninfected control (not recorded which).

The J gene is TRBJ2-7, the V gene TRBV5-6; 8 bases align to TRBD2. The germline CDR1 and CDR2 sequences are SGHDT and YYEEEE. V dropped 2 bases and J dropped 4; count of bases not matched to a gene: 11. This CDR3 contains 16 residues. The CDR3 protein is CASSFGFTGGRYEQYF. The CDR3, as DNA: TGTGCCAGCAGCTTTGGGTTCACTGGCGGGAGGTACGAGCAGTACTTC.

Only a few counts were recorded for this clonotype. This chain uses TRBV2 with TRBJ2-7, with D perhaps TRBD2 (5 bases). V was cut by 8 bases and J by 2 bases, with 13 bases left in between. The CDR3 is 13 amino acids. Germline V lookup: CDR1 SNHLY, CDR2 FYNNEI. This CDR3 is CASAPGSAYEQYF. As DNA, the CDR3 is TGTGCCAGCGCGCCGGGATCAGCCTACGAGCAGTACTTC.

CDR3 in amino acids: CASSTDWSDTQYF. CDR3 in DNA: TGTGCCAGCAGTACGGACTGGTCGGATACGCAGTATTTT. The genes are TRBV12-3 or TRBV12-4 and TRBJ2-3, with D perhaps TRBD2 (5 bases). The germline V and J ends were trimmed by 5 bases and 6 bases, with 12 bases remaining between them. The length of the CDR3 is 13 residues.

This clonotype was counted ten times or more. V is TRBV28 and J is TRBJ2-7, with 7 bases that match TRBD1. This CDR3 has 17 residues. Losses at the gene ends were 6 bases for V and 3 bases for J; bases not matched to a gene: 17. Germline CDR1 MDHEN, CDR2 SYDVKM. The chain's CDR3 is CASSLRLSWDSHYEQYF. DNA of the CDR3: TGTGCCAGCAGCCTCCGCCTCTCTTGGGACAGCCACTACGAGCAGTACTTC.

This clonotype was counted ten times or more. The rearrangement joins TRBV25-1 to TRBJ2-5; TRBD2 might be the D (6 bases). CDR3 length equals 16 residues. CDR1 is MGHDK, CDR2 SYGVNS, per germline. Trimming took off 3 bases at V and 2 bases at J, with 16 bases between the two ends. The DNA for the CDR3 is TGTGCCAGCAGTGAGCCCGAAACGGGGGAACAAGAGACCCAGTACTTC. Amino acids: CASSEPETGEQETQYF.

This clonotype came up a few times. The chain employs TRBV20-1 and TRBJ2-1, with D possibly matching TRBD2 (6 bases). The CDR3 loop spans 16 amino acids. Germline CDR1 is DFQATT and CDR2 is SNEGSKA (reference sequence). The V end lost 1 base, the J end lost 0 bases, and 13 bases lay between the germline ends. The chain's CDR3 is CSARAGEVRSYNEQFF. The CDR3, as DNA: TGCAGTGCTAGAGCGGGGGAGGTCCGCTCCTACAATGAGCAGTTCTTC.

The table lists this clonotype with a few counts. The chain joins TRBV4-2 to TRBJ1-6, with 8 nucleotides matching TRBD1. Looked up from germline, CDR1 is LGHNA and CDR2 is YNFKEQ. The CDR3 has 16 residues. V lost 1 base to trimming and J lost 8 bases; unmatched junction nucleotides: 7. The CDR3 sequence: CASSQGPGGADSPLHF. The CDR3 nucleotides are TGTGCCAGCAGCCAAGGACCAGGGGGCGCGGATTCACCCCTCCACTTT.

This chain uses TRBV6-2 or TRBV6-3 with TRBJ2-2; no clear D gene. This CDR3 contains 13 residues. Germline-derived CDR1 and CDR2 are MNHEY and SVGEGT. The V and J ends lost 7 bases and 1 base respectively, with 7 bases between them. CDR3 in amino acids: CASTTVNTGELFF. The CDR3, as DNA: TGTGCCAGCACGACGGTGAACACCGGGGAGCTGTTTTTT.

This clonotype was found many times. This sequence joins TRBV5-4 and TRBJ1-2; D ambiguous. Germline loops: CDR1 SGHNT, CDR2 YYREEE (reference sequence). V lost 0 bases, J lost 4 bases, and 10 bases lay in between. The CDR3 runs to 14 residues. CDR3 in amino acids: CASSLDVVSYGYTF. Here the CDR3 DNA reads TGTGCCAGCAGCTTGGACGTCGTGAGCTATGGCTACACCTTC.

This sequence joins TRBV5-8 and TRBJ2-3, with TRBD1 identical over 10 bases. CDR1 SGHTS and CDR2 YDEGEE come from the germline V gene. The J segment lost 4 bases and the V segment lost 2 bases, leaving 4 bases of the junction unmatched. The CDR3 runs to 15 residues. CDR3 sequence (DNA): TGTGCCAGCAGCTTAGACAGGGGGCCTTCAGATACGCAGTATTTT. Protein sequence: CASSLDRGPSDTQYF.

The sample holds many counts of this clonotype. The V call is TRBV20-1, the J call TRBJ1-2; 11 nucleotides match TRBD1. With V trimmed by 3 bases and J by 8 bases, 5 bases remained unmatched. The germline V gene has CDR1 DFQATT and CDR2 SNEGSKA (reference sequence). The CDR3 is 13 amino acids. The CDR3 nucleotides read TGCAGTGCTAGGAGGACAGGGGGCAACGGCTACACCTTC. Its protein is CSARRTGGNGYTF.

The CDR3 nucleotides are TGTGCCAGCAGCTTGCAGGGGCGACCGCACAATGAGCAGTTCTTC. Its protein is CASSLQGRPHNEQFF. The J gene is TRBJ2-1, the V gene TRBV5-8, with TRBD1 as a possible D gene (6 bases). CDR1 is SGHTS and CDR2 is YDEGEE in the germline V gene. The CDR3 covers 15 residues. Trimming removed 1 base at V and 5 bases at J, with 13 bases between.

This clonotype was picked up many times. V gene TRBV10-2 combines with J gene TRBJ2-7; D is unclear. Trimming cost V 6 bases and J 0 bases, with 9 bases left between them. The CDR3 has 13 residues. Germline assignment: CDR1 WSHSY and CDR2 SAAADI. CDR3 sequence: CASRASSSYEQYF. The CDR3 DNA follows: TGCGCCAGCAGGGCCAGTAGCTCCTACGAGCAGTACTTC.

Many counts were recorded for this clonotype. V and J are TRBV7-8 and TRBJ2-7; 8 bases are a match to TRBD1. With V trimmed by 1 base and J by 1 base, 9 bases remained unmatched. There are 17 residues in the CDR3. CDR1 SGHVS and CDR2 FQNEAQ come from the germline V gene. The CDR3 region is CASSLVRTGLSSYEQYF. DNA for the CDR3: TGTGCCAGCAGCTTAGTGAGGACAGGGCTTTCATCCTACGAGCAGTACTTC.

The chain joins TRBV6-4 to TRBJ2-1; 10 bases map to TRBD2. Per germline, CDR1 MRHNA and CDR2 SNTAGT. The V gene end was trimmed by 2 bases and the J gene end by 4 bases; junction bases not matched to a gene: 2. The CDR3 is made up of 15 amino acids. The CDR3 region is CASSDLSGGYNEQFF. The CDR3 DNA reads TGTGCCAGCAGTGACCTTAGCGGGGGGTACAATGAGCAGTTCTTC.

This clonotype was recorded a few times. This chain connects TRBV12-3 or TRBV12-4 to TRBJ2-5, with a possible D match to TRBD2 (5 bases). Deletions cut 8 bases from V and 4 bases from J, with 11 bases between. This CDR3 has 12 amino acids. The CDR3 coding sequence is TGTGCCAGCTCCTCCGGGGTAGAGACCCAGTACTTC. Translation gives CASSSGVETQYF.

As regards this clonotype: A much larger clone lies one base from this, so it may be a read error. The chain uses TRBV30 and TRBJ1-2, with unresolved D. There are 11 residues in the CDR3. V was shortened by 3 bases and J by 5 bases, with 7 bases between the two germline ends. Per germline, CDR1 GTSNPN and CDR2 SVGIG (reference sequence). DNA for the CDR3: TGTGCCTGGAGAGCGTTGTATGGCTACACCTTC. Its protein product is CAWRALYGYTF.

This clonotype was observed at least ten times. V gene TRBV29-1 combines with J gene TRBJ2-5; D is tentatively TRBD1 or TRBD2 (5 bases each). The V end lost 0 bases, the J end lost 7 bases, and 15 bases lay between the germline ends. Germline values: CDR1 SQVTM, CDR2 ANQGSEA. This CDR3 region has 14 residues. CDR3 DNA sequence: TGCAGCGTTGAAGATGACGGGGCCCTCGGGACCCAGTACTTC. Translated: CSVEDDGALGTQYF.

V gene TRBV24-1 combines with J gene TRBJ2-5; maybe TRBD1 (5 bases). The CDR3 has 14 residues. Germline CDR1 reads KGHDR; CDR2 reads SFDVKD. The V gene lost 0 bases and the J gene lost 3 bases, with 7 bases spanning the gap. DNA for the CDR3: TGTGCCACCAGTGATTTGGGGGCCAAAGAGACCCAGTACTTC. Encoded protein: CATSDLGAKETQYF.

This CDR3 is CASSLGGKDTQYF. The CDR3 DNA reads TGTGCCAGCAGCTTAGGCGGGAAAGATACGCAGTATTTT. The chain has TRBV7-9 and TRBJ2-3; possible D gene TRBD2, 6 bases. This CDR3 is 13 amino acids long. V dropped 1 base and J dropped 5 bases, with 7 bases sitting between them. CDR1 and CDR2 (germline): SEHNR, FQNEAQ (reference sequence).

Many counts were recorded for this clonotype. The rearrangement links TRBV5-4 to TRBJ2-5; no firm D call. V lost 7 bases and J lost 4, with 17 bases in between. CDR1 is SGHNT and CDR2 is YYREEE in the germline V gene (reference sequence). The CDR3 has 14 residues. CDR3 amino acids: CASSPAGWTETQYF. In nucleotides, the CDR3 is TGTGCCAGCTCTCCAGCCGGGTGGACAGAGACCCAGTACTTC.

This clonotype has at least ten counts. The V and J genes are TRBV19 and TRBJ2-1; D is ambiguous. This CDR3 has 14 amino acids. CDR1 LNHDA and CDR2 SQIVND come from the germline V gene (reference sequence). V dropped 4 bases and J dropped 3 bases, with 10 bases sitting between them. The CDR3 spells CASSKSTDYNEQFF. The CDR3 nucleotides are TGTGCCAGTAGTAAGTCGACCGACTACAATGAGCAGTTCTTC.

The CDR3 spells CSVTDRLGETQYF. CDR3 DNA sequence: TGCAGCGTGACCGACAGGCTCGGGGAGACCCAGTACTTC. The V call is TRBV29-1, the J call TRBJ2-5, with D perhaps matching TRBD1 (6 bases). The CDR3 totals 13 residues. The germline V gene encodes CDR1 SQVTM and CDR2 ANQGSEA. The V and J ends lost 6 bases and 5 bases respectively, with 16 bases between them.

There are many counts of this clonotype. The chain employs TRBV20-1 and TRBJ2-5; D gene uncertain. Trimming took 4 bases from V and 5 from J, leaving 5 bases between them. The CDR3 extends over 10 amino acids. Germline values: CDR1 DFQATT, CDR2 SNEGSKA (reference sequence). CDR3 residues: CSAIMETQYF. The CDR3 DNA reads TGCAGTGCTATTATGGAGACCCAGTACTTC.

This chain joins TRBV5-1 and TRBJ2-3, with unresolved D. This CDR3 comprises 14 residues. V shed 4 bases and J shed 3 bases, with 12 bases lying between them. In germline, CDR1 is SGHRS, CDR2 YFSETQ. This chain's CDR3 is CASSPGAGTDTQYF. The CDR3 nucleotides read TGCGCCAGCAGCCCAGGAGCTGGTACAGATACGCAGTATTTT.

V and J are TRBV10-3 and TRBJ2-4; 7 nucleotides line up with TRBD2. V lost 6 bases and J lost 5; bases outside the gene matches: 7. This CDR3 is built from 14 residues. The germline V gene encodes CDR1 ENHRY and CDR2 SYGVKD. CDR3 region: CAISSGKGENIQYF. Here the CDR3 DNA reads TGTGCCATCAGCAGCGGGAAAGGGGAAAACATTCAGTACTTC.

In this sample, this clonotype turned up many times. CDR3 protein: CASSLLGSSYNEQFF. CDR3 sequence (DNA): TGTGCCAGCAGCTTATTGGGGAGTTCCTACAATGAGCAGTTCTTC. The chain joins TRBV7-8 to TRBJ2-1; D is perhaps TRBD2 (5 bases). In germline, CDR1 is SGHVS, CDR2 FQNEAQ. The length of the CDR3 is 15 residues. V shed 2 bases and J shed 1 base, with 9 bases lying between them.

This clonotype came up many times. This chain uses TRBV5-1 with TRBJ2-7; TRBD1 matches at 10 bases. V dropped 0 bases and J dropped 5; count of bases not matched to a gene: 5. This CDR3 has 15 amino acids. The germline gives CDR1 SGHRS, CDR2 YFSETQ. The CDR3 region has the DNA TGCGCCAGCAGCTTGGAGGGACAGGGGTTGGACGAGCAGTACTTC. Translation: CASSLEGQGLDEQYF.